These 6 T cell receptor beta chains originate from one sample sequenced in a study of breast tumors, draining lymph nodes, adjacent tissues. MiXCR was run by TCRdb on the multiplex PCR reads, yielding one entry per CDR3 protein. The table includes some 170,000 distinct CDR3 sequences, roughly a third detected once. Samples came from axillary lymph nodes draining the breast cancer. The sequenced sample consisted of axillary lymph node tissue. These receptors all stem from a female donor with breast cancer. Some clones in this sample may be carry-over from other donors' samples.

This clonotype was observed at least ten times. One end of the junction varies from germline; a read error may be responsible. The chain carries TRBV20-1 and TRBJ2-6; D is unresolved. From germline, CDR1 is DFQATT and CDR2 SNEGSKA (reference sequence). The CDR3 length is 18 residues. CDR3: CSAGDMAYPSSGANVLTF. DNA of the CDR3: TGCAGTGCTGGAGATATGGCCTACCCAAGCTCTGGGGCCAACGTCCTGACTTTC.

Written as DNA, the CDR3 is TGTGCCAGCGGCGGTGGGTACAATGAGCAGTATTTT. Translated: CASGGGYNEQYF. The V call is TRBV7-2, the J call TRBJ2-3; D unclear. The CDR3 covers 12 residues. Per germline, CDR1 SGHTA and CDR2 FQGNSA. V gave up 8 bases and J gave up 11 bases, with 17 bases separating them. Supplemented by reference TRBV7-2 and TRBJ2-3, the full variable domain reads GAGVSQSPSNKVTEKGKDVELRCDPISGHTALYWYRQSLGQGLEFLIYFQGNSAPDKSGLPSDRFSAERTGGSVSTLTIQRTQQEDSAVYLCASGGGYNEQYFGPGTRLTVL.

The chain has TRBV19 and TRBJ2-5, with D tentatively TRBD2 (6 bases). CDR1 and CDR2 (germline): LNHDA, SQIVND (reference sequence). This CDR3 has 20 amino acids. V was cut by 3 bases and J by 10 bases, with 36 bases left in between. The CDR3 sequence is CASSMMNHRCLGGGSRLQYF. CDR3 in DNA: TGTGCCAGTAGTATGATGAACCACAGATGTCTGGGAGGAGGCAGCAGACTCCAGTACTTC.

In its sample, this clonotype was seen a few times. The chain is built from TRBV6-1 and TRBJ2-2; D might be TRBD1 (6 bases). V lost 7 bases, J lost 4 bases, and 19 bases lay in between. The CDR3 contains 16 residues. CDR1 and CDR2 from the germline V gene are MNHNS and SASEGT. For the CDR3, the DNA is TGTGCCAGCACCCTGGGACACCCCGAGGGCACCGGGGAGCTGTTTTTT. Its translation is CASTLGHPEGTGELFF.

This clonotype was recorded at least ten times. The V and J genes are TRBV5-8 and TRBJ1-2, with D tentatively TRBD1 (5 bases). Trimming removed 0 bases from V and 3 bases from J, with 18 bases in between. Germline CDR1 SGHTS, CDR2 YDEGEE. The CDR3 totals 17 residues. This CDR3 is CASSLVGGEFRHYGYTF. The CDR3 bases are TGTGCCAGCAGCTTGGTTGGGGGGGAGTTCCGCCACTATGGCTACACCTTC.

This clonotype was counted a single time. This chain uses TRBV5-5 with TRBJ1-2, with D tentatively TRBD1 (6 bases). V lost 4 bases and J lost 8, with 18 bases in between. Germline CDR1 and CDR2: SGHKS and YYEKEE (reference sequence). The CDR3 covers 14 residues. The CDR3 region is CASSPTAGAPGYTF. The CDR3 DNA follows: TGTGCCAGCAGCCCAACAGCGGGGGCCCCCGGCTACACCTTC.